A single sample gave rise to the 10 T cell receptor beta chains below, sequenced in a study of blood T cells in healthy people across ages. The authors ran a second PCR of roughly 7 to 11 cycles using a sample-barcoded 5' primer and a J-beta primer mix. TCRdb fed the 5' RACE reads into MiXCR, producing one record per CDR3 protein. This sample has fewer than 750,000 distinct CDR3 sequences; around 48% occur once, and the top ten carry around 23%. Sequences were obtained from blood. The receptor source for this set is an older man in good health.

This chain uses TRBV29-1 with TRBJ2-5, with D possibly being TRBD1 or TRBD2 (7 bases each). Germline V CDR1 and CDR2: SQVTM, ANQGSEA. The CDR3 spans 13 residues. Deletions cut 7 bases from V and 2 bases from J, with 14 bases between. The CDR3 sequence: CSGAGDSQETQYF. The CDR3 nucleotides are TGCAGCGGTGCGGGGGACAGTCAAGAGACCCAGTACTTC. The full variable domain, in which reference TRBV29-1 and TRBJ2-5 provide the parts outside the CDR3, is SAVISQKPSRDICQRGTSLTIQCQVDSQVTMMFWYRQQPGQSLTLIATANQGSEATYESGFVIDKFPISRPNLTFSTLTVSNMSPEDSSIYLCSGAGDSQETQYFGPGTRLLVL.

The CDR3 nucleotides read TGTGCCAGCAGCACTGGACAGGCGACGGGGAATGAGCAGTTCTTC. It specifies CASSTGQATGNEQFF. This chain joins TRBV5-4 and TRBJ2-1, with TRBD1 identical over 7 bases. The CDR3 loop spans 15 amino acids. With 4 bases clipped from V and 7 bases from J, the junction kept 11 bases outside the gene matches. The germline gives CDR1 SGHNT, CDR2 YYREEE (reference sequence).

This clonotype was detected a few times. The gene calls are TRBV7-8 and TRBJ1-1; 9 bases line up with TRBD1. Germline-derived CDR1 and CDR2 are SGHVS and FQNEAQ. The CDR3 spans 13 residues. The V gene end was trimmed by 4 bases and the J gene end by 5 bases; junction bases not matched to a gene: 2. As DNA, the CDR3 is TGTGCCAGCAGCTGGACAGGGGTTACTGAAGCTTTCTTT. Protein: CASSWTGVTEAFF. Filled out from reference TRBV7-8 and TRBJ1-1, the complete variable domain reads GAGVSQSPRYKVAKRGQDVALRCDPISGHVSLFWYQQALGQGPEFLTYFQNEAQLDKSGLPSDRFFAERPEGSVSTLKIQRTQQEDSAVYLCASSWTGVTEAFFGQGTRLTVV.

The chain carries TRBV4-1 and TRBJ1-2; D may be TRBD1 (6 bases). Germline-derived CDR1 and CDR2 are MGHRA and YSYEKL. The CDR3 is 15 amino acids. With 1 base removed from V and 5 bases from J, the gap between germline ends came to 14 bases. As DNA, the CDR3 is TGCGCCAGCAGCCAAGCACCGGGACACCCTTATGGCTACACCTTC. As protein: CASSQAPGHPYGYTF.

The chain couples TRBV3-1 to TRBJ2-7; TRBD1 matches 9 bases. The germline V gene has CDR1 LGHDT and CDR2 YNNKEL (reference sequence). The CDR3 is 18 amino acids. With 4 bases clipped from V and 5 bases from J, the junction kept 18 bases outside the gene matches. The chain's CDR3 is CASSLFPDWGQGGNEQYF. The CDR3 nucleotides are TGTGCCAGCAGCCTTTTTCCCGACTGGGGACAGGGAGGGAACGAGCAGTACTTC.

The CDR3, as DNA: TGTGCCAGCAGTGGACAGGGGACGATGGCGTACTATGGCTACACCTTC. As protein: CASSGQGTMAYYGYTF. The chain has TRBV6-2 or TRBV6-3 and TRBJ1-2; 9 nucleotides match TRBD1. Germline V gene lookup returns CDR1 MNHEY and CDR2 SVGEGT. The CDR3 has 16 amino acids. Trimming cost V 5 bases and J 3 bases; bases outside gene matches: 10.

This clonotype appeared a few times. The V call is TRBV3-1, the J call TRBJ2-1, with TRBD2 as a possible D gene (6 bases). V gave up 4 bases and J gave up 4 bases, with 20 bases separating them. Germline lookup yields CDR1 LGHDT and CDR2 YNNKEL (reference sequence). CDR3 length equals 17 residues. CDR3 nucleotide sequence: TGTGCCAGCAGCCCATCGTTATACAATGCGGGGTACAATGAGCAGTTCTTC. Translation: CASSPSLYNAGYNEQFF.

The genes are TRBV3-1 and TRBJ2-7, with TRBD2 matching 7 bases. The germline V gene has CDR1 LGHDT and CDR2 YNNKEL (reference sequence). The CDR3 covers 14 residues. V lost 2 bases, J lost 6 bases, and 7 bases stayed unmatched. The CDR3 region has the DNA TGTGCCAGCAGCCAACCGGGGGGAGGCTCCGAGCAGTACTTC. It is translated as CASSQPGGGSEQYF.

This rearrangement joins TRBV25-1 to TRBJ2-5, with D perhaps TRBD1 (6 bases). The CDR3 runs to 12 residues. Trimming took off 2 bases at V and 5 bases at J, with 6 bases between the two ends. CDR1 and CDR2 from the germline V gene are MGHDK and SYGVNS. As DNA, the CDR3 is TGTGCCAGCAGTGAACAGGGGGAGACCCAGTACTTC. Its translation is CASSEQGETQYF.

This clonotype turned up a few times. The chain couples TRBV20-1 to TRBJ2-7; TRBD2 matches at 11 bases. Germline CDR1 is DFQATT and CDR2 is SNEGSKA (reference sequence). The CDR3 is 15 amino acids. Trimming at V came to 3 bases and at J to 7 bases, leaving 11 bases not matched to a gene. CDR3 sequence: CSASDPGLAAMEQYF. For the CDR3, the DNA is TGCAGTGCTAGCGACCCGGGACTAGCGGCCATGGAGCAGTACTTC.